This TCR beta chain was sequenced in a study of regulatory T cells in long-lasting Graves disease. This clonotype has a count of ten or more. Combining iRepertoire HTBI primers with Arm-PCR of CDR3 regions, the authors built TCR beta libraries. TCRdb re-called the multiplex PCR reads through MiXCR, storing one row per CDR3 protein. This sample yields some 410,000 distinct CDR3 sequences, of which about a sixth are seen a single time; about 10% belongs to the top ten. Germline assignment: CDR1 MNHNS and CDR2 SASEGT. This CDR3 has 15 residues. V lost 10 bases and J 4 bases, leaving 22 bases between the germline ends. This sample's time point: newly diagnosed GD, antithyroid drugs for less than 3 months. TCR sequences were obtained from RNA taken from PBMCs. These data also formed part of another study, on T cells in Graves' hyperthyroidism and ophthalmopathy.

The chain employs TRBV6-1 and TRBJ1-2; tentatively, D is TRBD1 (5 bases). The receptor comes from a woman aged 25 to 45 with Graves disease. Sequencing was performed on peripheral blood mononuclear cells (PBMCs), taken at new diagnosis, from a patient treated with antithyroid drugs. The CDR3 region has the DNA TGTGCCACCCTAGACGGGACCTCTGCGTTCTATGGCTACACCTTC. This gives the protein CATLDGTSAFYGYTF.